A selection of T cell receptor beta chains follows, all from one sample in a study of T cell repertoires in cytomegalovirus infection. TCRdb processed the reads anew with MiXCR; each CDR3 protein has one entry. This sample has tens of thousands of distinct CDR3 sequences, with roughly a third found just once. These receptors are not linked to any known antigen. Specimen: PBMCs, sequenced either directly or after in vitro stimulation (not recorded which). These TCRs come from a human donor in good health (CMV status not recorded). Some clones in this sample may be carry-over from other donors' samples. CDR3s include the opening cysteine and the closing phenylalanine or tryptophan. A D gene is named only where the DNA matches it firmly. A clone size is listed for some rows: how often the clone was seen (once, few, many), or a class if it is expanded.

j_call: TRBJ1-2; d_call: TRBD1; v_call: TRBV6-2/TRBV6-3; clone_size: NA; cdr3_aa: CASSLLRTGGYYGYTF; cdr3_nt: TGTGCCAGCAGTCTCCTCCGGACAGGGGGATACTATGGCTACACCTTC
j_call: TRBJ2-2; d_call: NA; v_call: TRBV25-1; clone_size: NA; cdr3_aa: CASSAQVQIPGELFF; cdr3_nt: TGTGCCAGCAGTGCCCAGGTCCAGATTCCCGGGGAGCTGTTTTTT
j_call: TRBJ2-7; d_call: NA; v_call: TRBV20-1; clone_size: NA; cdr3_aa: CSARVEHEQYF; cdr3_nt: TGCAGTGCTAGAGTAGAACACGAGCAGTACTTC
j_call: TRBJ2-2; d_call: TRBD2; v_call: TRBV7-9; clone_size: few; cdr3_aa: CASSSSGRTSTGELFF; cdr3_nt: TGTGCCAGCAGCTCCAGCGGGAGAACATCTACCGGGGAGCTGTTTTTT
j_call: TRBJ2-7; d_call: NA; v_call: TRBV7-6; clone_size: NA; cdr3_aa: CARSFPGVQYF; cdr3_nt: TGTGCCCGCAGCTTCCCAGGGGTGCAGTACTTC
j_call: TRBJ2-3; d_call: NA; v_call: TRBV19; clone_size: few; cdr3_aa: CASCRGGSLDTQYF; cdr3_nt: TGTGCCAGTTGCCGGGGTGGTTCGCTGGATACGCAGTATTTT
j_call: TRBJ2-3; d_call: NA; v_call: TRBV15; clone_size: NA; cdr3_aa: CATSREGWEDTQYF; cdr3_nt: TGTGCCACCAGCAGAGAGGGGTGGGAGGATACGCAGTATTTT
j_call: TRBJ1-5; d_call: NA; v_call: TRBV19; clone_size: few; cdr3_aa: CASTWTENQPQHF; cdr3_nt: TGTGCCAGTACCTGGACTGAAAATCAGCCCCAGCATTTT
j_call: TRBJ2-1; d_call: NA; v_call: TRBV12-3/TRBV12-4; clone_size: few; cdr3_aa: CASSSGAEVGYNEQFF; cdr3_nt: TGTGCCAGCAGTTCAGGGGCGGAGGTAGGGTACAATGAGCAGTTCTTC
j_call: TRBJ2-3; d_call: NA; v_call: TRBV12-3/TRBV12-4; clone_size: once; cdr3_aa: CASSRSGDTDTQYF; cdr3_nt: TGTGCCAGCAGTCGCTCGGGGGACACAGATACGCAGTATTTT
j_call: TRBJ2-1; d_call: TRBD1; v_call: TRBV5-8; clone_size: NA; cdr3_aa: CASSFLMDRGKEEQFF; cdr3_nt: TGTGCCAGCAGCTTTCTAATGGACAGGGGAAAAGAGGAGCAGTTCTTC
j_call: TRBJ2-7; d_call: NA; v_call: TRBV5-1; clone_size: once; cdr3_aa: CASLEGGASSYEQYF; cdr3_nt: TGCGCCAGCTTGGAAGGGGGGGCGAGCTCCTACGAGCAGTACTTC
j_call: TRBJ2-3; d_call: NA; v_call: TRBV7-2; clone_size: many; cdr3_aa: CASSSVLSPPYTDTQYF; cdr3_nt: TGTGCCAGCAGCTCAGTCTTGAGCCCGCCCTACACAGATACGCAGTATTTT
j_call: TRBJ2-1; d_call: NA; v_call: TRBV4-1; clone_size: NA; cdr3_aa: CASSRGLLVSYNEQFF; cdr3_nt: TGCGCCAGCAGCCGTGGGCTGTTGGTTTCCTACAATGAGCAGTTCTTC
j_call: TRBJ2-7; d_call: TRBD2; v_call: TRBV7-2; clone_size: many; cdr3_aa: CASSVSGGTYEQYF; cdr3_nt: TGTGCCAGCAGCGTTAGCGGGGGAACCTACGAGCAGTACTTC
j_call: TRBJ2-7; d_call: TRBD2; v_call: TRBV19; clone_size: NA; cdr3_aa: CASSPRTSGGPLHEQYF; cdr3_nt: TGTGCCAGTAGCCCCCGGACTAGCGGGGGCCCCCTCCACGAGCAGTACTTC
j_call: TRBJ2-5; d_call: NA; v_call: TRBV7-9; clone_size: few; cdr3_aa: CASSAGPVGETQYF; cdr3_nt: TGTGCCAGCAGCGCCGGTCCGGTAGGAGAGACCCAGTACTTC
j_call: TRBJ2-3; d_call: TRBD2; v_call: TRBV5-4; clone_size: few; cdr3_aa: CASSPLAGGRTDTQYF; cdr3_nt: TGTGCCAGCAGCCCCTTAGCGGGGGGGCGGACAGATACGCAGTATTTT
j_call: TRBJ1-6; d_call: TRBD1; v_call: TRBV2; clone_size: many; cdr3_aa: CATLSDRGRSPLHF; cdr3_nt: TGTGCCACCCTCTCGGACAGGGGGCGTTCACCCCTCCACTTT
j_call: TRBJ2-3; d_call: NA; v_call: TRBV7-9; clone_size: few; cdr3_aa: CASSSDIPDTQYF; cdr3_nt: TGTGCCAGCAGCTCGGACATCCCAGATACGCAGTATTTT
j_call: TRBJ2-3; d_call: NA; v_call: TRBV7-2; clone_size: NA; cdr3_aa: CASSLGGVLGDTQYF; cdr3_nt: TGTGCCAGCAGCTTAGGCGGGGTCCTAGGGGATACGCAGTATTTT
j_call: TRBJ1-1; d_call: NA; v_call: TRBV7-2; clone_size: NA; cdr3_aa: CASSLGGETFF; cdr3_nt: TGTGCCAGCAGCTTGGGGGGTGAAACTTTCTTT
j_call: TRBJ1-4; d_call: TRBD1; v_call: TRBV7-6; clone_size: few; cdr3_aa: CASSFSQGVNEKLFF; cdr3_nt: TGTGCCAGCAGCTTCTCACAGGGGGTTAATGAAAAACTGTTTTTT
j_call: TRBJ2-7; d_call: TRBD2; v_call: TRBV6-2/TRBV6-3; clone_size: few; cdr3_aa: CASSYSISPGLAGGPTEQYF; cdr3_nt: TGTGCCAGCAGTTACTCGATTTCTCCGGGACTAGCGGGGGGGCCGACCGAGCAGTACTTC
j_call: TRBJ1-5; d_call: TRBD1; v_call: TRBV19; clone_size: few; cdr3_aa: CATWTGGEGNQPQHF; cdr3_nt: TGTGCCACTTGGACAGGGGGCGAGGGCAATCAGCCCCAGCATTTT
j_call: TRBJ2-1; d_call: TRBD2; v_call: TRBV6-1; clone_size: few; cdr3_aa: CASRISGGYNEQFF; cdr3_nt: TGTGCCAGCAGGATTAGCGGGGGGTACAATGAGCAGTTCTTC
j_call: TRBJ2-5; d_call: TRBD1; v_call: TRBV7-6; clone_size: few; cdr3_aa: CASSLAGQGGTQYF; cdr3_nt: TGTGCCAGCAGCTTAGCTGGACAGGGGGGGACCCAGTACTTC
j_call: TRBJ2-3; d_call: NA; v_call: TRBV28; clone_size: NA; cdr3_aa: CASSPGQPTDTQYF; cdr3_nt: TGTGCCAGCAGCCCCGGGCAGCCTACAGATACGCAGTATTTT
j_call: TRBJ2-5; d_call: TRBD1; v_call: TRBV5-3; clone_size: NA; cdr3_aa: CASSPRTGGETQYF; cdr3_nt: TGTGCCAGCAGCCCTCGGACAGGGGGAGAGACCCAGTACTTC